This record covers a single T cell receptor (beta chain). Its antigen remains unknown. The data were obtained in a study of PD-1 blockade in classical Hodgkin lymphoma. This CDR3 is built from 10 residues. CDR1 is SQVTM and CDR2 is ANQGSEA in the germline V gene. Trimming pared 7 bases from V and 3 bases from J, leaving 6 bases between. General study findings and limits: A significant rise in TCR diversity was seen by C4D1 for CD4+ cells but not for CD8+ cells. Reports indicated that newly diagnosed patients had lower baseline TCR diversity than healthy donors did.

Time point here: cycle 4 day 1 (C4D1), after 5 to 7 weeks of nivolumab. All patients relapsed after autologous stem cell transplantation, and brentuximab vedotin exposure varied. The best responses consisted of complete response, partial response or progressive disease. Using immunoSEQ multiplex PCR, the repertoire was profiled, and TCRdb retains in-frame clones only, with some absent. The sample holds some 52,000 clones, around nine tenths seen once. The material sequenced was peripheral blood mononuclear cells (PBMCs), taken before the fourth cycle of nivolumab. The chain uses TRBV29-1 and TRBJ1-1; D not resolved. The clonotype originates from a human donor with classical Hodgkin lymphoma. CDR3 coding DNA: TGCAGCGCCAGTGACACTGAAGCTTTCTTT. Translating gives CSASDTEAFF.